This paragraph covers one TCR beta chain sequence. Its target antigen remains unknown. No base quality information exists; no much larger clone differs at one position. These data come from a study of vaccination effects on CD4 cells after COVID-19 (dated 2022 in TCRdb). Background on the whole study: Each participant got two doses of an mRNA SARS-CoV-2 vaccine, either BNT162b2 or mRNA-1273. Altogether, over 9 COVID-19 convalescent patients and several SARS-CoV-2-naive healthy vaccine recipients made up the full study. Cultures from other donors in the study were sequenced with the Oncomine TCR Beta short-read assay on an Illumina iSeq 100. SARS-CoV-2 spike-specific CD4+ TCR repertoires from before and after mRNA vaccination were compared in COVID-19 convalescent patients and in infection-naive vaccine recipients.

In the ViraFEST assay, PBMC were stimulated with viral peptide pools, and antigen-specific CD4+ T cell clonotypes were then identified by expansion using TCR sequencing. After around ten days of culture, CD4+ T cells were isolated with the EasySep CD4+ T cell isolation kit. The absence of prior SARS-CoV-2 infection in healthy vaccine recipients was confirmed by negative nucleocapsid antibodies before and after vaccination. Some 1.9 million PBMC per well were cultured with approximately 10 ug/ml peptides in IMDM containing approximately 4.5% human AB serum, roughly 10 IU/ml IL-2 and gentamicin. On days 3 and 7, half of the culture medium was replaced with fresh IL-2-containing medium. Each peptide stimulation condition was cultured in triplicate wells unless otherwise noted. Using Ficoll-Paque Plus gradient centrifugation, PBMC were separated from whole blood and then either used fresh or cryopreserved at -140C. The spike proteins of SARS-CoV-2 and of the common cold coronaviruses HCoV-NL63, HCoV-OC43 and HCoV-229E were spanned by overlapping peptide pools. The QIAamp micro DNA kit was used to extract genomic DNA from the cultured CD4+ T cells.

The investigation overall reported the following: Among healthy vaccine recipients, nearly all vaccine-induced clones were SARS-CoV-2 mono-reactive, and only 1 of 255 was cross-reactive with common cold coronaviruses. The study was limited by a small number of convalescent patients, and early post-infection timepoints were lacking. Marked clonal contraction was observed in both infection-induced and vaccine-induced clones at late post-vaccination timepoints, consistent with waning T cell responses.

Library preparation was by the immunoSEQ multiplex PCR assay. TCR beta CDR3 sequencing was performed on DNA from the cultured, isolated CD4+ T cells. The authors' pipeline ran thus. The analysis removed non-productive TCR sequences, trimmed reads to the CDR3 region, and retained only CDR3s that were 7 or more amino acids long. Antigen-specific clonotypes were identified using the MANAFEST web app by comparison of expansion in peptide wells against reference cultures. To count as positive, a clone had to show expansion at FDR<0.05 compared with the reference and with all other wells, an odds ratio above 5, and a frequency above 0.1% in two replicate wells. Clonotypes significantly expanded in SARS-CoV-2 spike wells and in at least one common cold coronavirus spike condition were defined as cross-reactive. CDR3 similarity was assessed by Levenshtein distance with the stringdist R package, and unrooted trees were built with ape in R 3.6.1. Drawn from immuneACCESS, this table holds only the in-frame rearrangements with V and J called that TCRdb kept. Clones are partly lost; checked studies trace under half to an unresolved V gene and leave the rest unexplained. Clone size and the V and J calls come from that table; the DNA yielded D and trimming. Recorded for this sample are 10,000 to 13,000 clones; less than 80% of them occurred a single time. The ten largest clones represent approximately 24% of the sample.

Taken from cysteine to phenylalanine, the CDR3 has 16 residues. The sequence is cut down to CDR3 DNA, 48 bases in frame from base 1. Taken from the germline V gene, the CDR1 and CDR2 loops are SGHRS and YFSETQ. Cut back by 4 bases and 10 bases, the V and J ends lie 23 bases apart. This TCR derives from a human donor who received a COVID-19 vaccine. The sequenced sample was CD4+ T cells from PBMCs cultured with HCoV-229E spike peptides, obtained before COVID-19 vaccination. The sample's cell subset or site label is to be understood as: HCoV-229E spike overlapping peptide pool stimulation. The sequence is built from TRBV5-1 and TRBJ1-4, with a tentative D gene TRBD1 over 5 matching bases. The CDR3 amino acid sequence is: CASSPWGGDAMGKLFF. The sequence in DNA is TGCGCCAGCAGCCCGTGGGGCGGGGACGCCATGGGAAAACTGTTTTTT.